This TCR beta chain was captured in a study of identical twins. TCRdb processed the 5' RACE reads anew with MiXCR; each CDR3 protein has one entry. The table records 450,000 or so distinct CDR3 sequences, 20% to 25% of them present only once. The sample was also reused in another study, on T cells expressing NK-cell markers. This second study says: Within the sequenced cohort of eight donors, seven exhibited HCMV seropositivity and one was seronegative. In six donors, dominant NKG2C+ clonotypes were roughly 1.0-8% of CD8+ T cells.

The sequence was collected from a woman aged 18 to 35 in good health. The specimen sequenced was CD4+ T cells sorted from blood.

This CDR3 reads CASSFGTGLSTDTQYF. CDR3 DNA: TGCGCCAGCAGCTTCGGGACAGGCCTTAGCACAGATACGCAGTATTTT. V is TRBV5-1 and J is TRBJ2-3, with 8 positions matching TRBD1. V trimming: 2 bases; J trimming: 0 bases; junction bases outside the gene matches: 5. Germline V lookup: CDR1 SGHRS, CDR2 YFSETQ. CDR3 length equals 16 residues.